This T cell receptor (beta chain) appears in the sequencing data of a study of cytomegalovirus exposure and HLA in healthy donors. Study observations and caveats: Most CMV-associated TCR beta chains appeared HLA-restricted in a later analysis.

Trimming shortened V by 3 bases and J by 7 bases, and 10 bases separated the two germline ends. Germline V gene data show CDR1 as GTSNPN and CDR2 as SVGIG (reference sequence). The CDR3 covers 12 residues. With regard to this clone: Its cognate antigen is unknown.

The PCR used 60 Vbeta and 13 Jbeta primers. Some clones are missing from TCRdb's copy, which holds only in-frame ones; the method was immunoSEQ multiplex PCR. In total, the table holds approximately 120,000 clones. This chain uses TRBV30 with TRBJ2-1, with D maybe TRBD2 (6 bases). The source is a man aged 30-40 years in good health and CMV-seronegative. Sequencing was done on a sample of PBMCs. The CDR3 sequence is CAWSTSWNEQFF. Written as DNA, the CDR3 is TGTGCCTGGAGCACTAGCTGGAATGAGCAGTTCTTC.